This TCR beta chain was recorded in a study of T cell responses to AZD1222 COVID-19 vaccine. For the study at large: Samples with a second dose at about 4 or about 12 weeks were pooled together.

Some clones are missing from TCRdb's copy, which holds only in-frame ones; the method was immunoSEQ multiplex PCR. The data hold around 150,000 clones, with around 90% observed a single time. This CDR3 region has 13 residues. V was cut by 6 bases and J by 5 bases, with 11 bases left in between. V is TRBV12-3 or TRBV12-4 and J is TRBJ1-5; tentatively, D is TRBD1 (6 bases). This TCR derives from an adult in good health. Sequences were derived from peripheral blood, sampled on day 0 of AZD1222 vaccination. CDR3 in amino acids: CASRLRGHQPQHF. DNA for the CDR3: TGTGCCAGCAGGCTCAGGGGTCATCAGCCCCAGCATTTT.